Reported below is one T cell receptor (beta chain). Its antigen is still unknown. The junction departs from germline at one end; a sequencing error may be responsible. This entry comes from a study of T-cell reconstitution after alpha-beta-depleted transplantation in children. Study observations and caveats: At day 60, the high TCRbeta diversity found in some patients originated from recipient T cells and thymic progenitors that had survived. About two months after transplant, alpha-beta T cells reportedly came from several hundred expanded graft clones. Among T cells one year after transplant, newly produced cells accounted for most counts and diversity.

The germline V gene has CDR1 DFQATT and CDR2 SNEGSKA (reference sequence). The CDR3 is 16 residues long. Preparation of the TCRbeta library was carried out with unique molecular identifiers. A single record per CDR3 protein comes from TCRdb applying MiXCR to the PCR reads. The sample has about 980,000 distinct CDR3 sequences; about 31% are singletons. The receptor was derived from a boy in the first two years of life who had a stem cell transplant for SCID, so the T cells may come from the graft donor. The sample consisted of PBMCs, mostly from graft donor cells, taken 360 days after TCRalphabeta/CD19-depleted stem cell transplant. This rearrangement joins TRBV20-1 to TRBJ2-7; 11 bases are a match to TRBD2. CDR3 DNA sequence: TGCAGTGCTAGGATCTGGGGACTAGCGGATCTCTACGAGCGGTACTTC. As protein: CSARIWGLADLYERYF.